The 15 T cell receptor beta chains below come from one sample, sequenced in a study of T cell responses to AZD1222 COVID-19 vaccine. Assay used: immunoSEQ multiplex PCR; TCRdb lists only in-frame clones, some missing. There are more than 150,000 clones in the sample; roughly nine tenths occur only once, and 1% to 1.5% lies in the top ten. The sequencing here drew on peripheral blood, taken 28 days after the second AZD1222 dose. Receptors originate from an adult who received the AZD1222 COVID-19 vaccine.

The chain links TRBV9 to TRBJ1-4; TRBD1 might be the D (6 bases). The V gene's germline CDR1 is SGDLS and CDR2 YYNGEE. Trimming cost V 4 bases and J 7 bases, with 20 bases left between them. The CDR3 runs to 16 residues. The CDR3 coding sequence is TGTGCCAGCAGCCCTTACTTACAGGGCGCGGGTGAAAAACTGTTTTTT. It specifies CASSPYLQGAGEKLFF.

CDR3 bases: TGTGCCAGCAGTTTAATTGGAGGGGACTATGGCTACACCTTC. Amino acids: CASSLIGGDYGYTF. The rearrangement joins TRBV28 to TRBJ1-2; D might be TRBD1 (5 bases). Trimming removed 2 bases from V and 3 bases from J, with 10 bases in between. The CDR3 covers 14 residues. CDR1 and CDR2 (germline): MDHEN, SYDVKM.

As DNA, the CDR3 is TGCGCCAGCAGCCAAGATTTTAGGACTAGCGGGAGGGAGACCCAGTACTTC. This sequence encodes CASSQDFRTSGRETQYF. J is TRBJ2-5 and V is TRBV4-3; 14 nucleotides match TRBD2. The CDR3 is 17 amino acids. Germline assignment: CDR1 LGHNA and CDR2 YSLEER. Germline trimming cut 0 bases from V and 5 bases from J; bases unmatched to any gene: 5.

The CDR3 coding sequence is TGTGCCAGCAGTTTTACGTACAGGGACAACCGTCAGGATGGCTACACCTTC. Its translation: CASSFTYRDNRQDGYTF. The chain carries TRBV28 and TRBJ1-2; a possible D gene is TRBD1 (6 bases). V lost 3 bases and J 6 bases, leaving 23 bases between the germline ends. CDR1 is MDHEN, CDR2 SYDVKM, per germline. CDR3 length: 17 residues.

V usage is TRBV14 and J usage is TRBJ2-5; the D gene could be TRBD1 or TRBD2 (6 bases each). Trimming cost V 0 bases and J 5 bases, with 16 bases left between them. The CDR3 has 16 amino acids. The germline CDR1 and CDR2 sequences are SGHDN and FVKESK. CDR3 bases: TGTGCCAGCAGCCAAGATGGGTTCGGGGGCTGGGAGACCCAGTACTTC. Its protein product is CASSQDGFGGWETQYF. The full variable domain, with the rest looked up from reference TRBV14 and TRBJ2-5, is EAGVTQFPSHSVIEKGQTVTLRCDPISGHDNLYWYRRVMGKEIKFLLHFVKESKQDESGMPNNRFLAERTGGTYSTLKVQPAELEDSGVYFCASSQDGFGGWETQYFGPGTRLLVL.

The rearrangement links TRBV5-5 to TRBJ1-6; D possibly corresponds to TRBD1 (5 bases). Germline values: CDR1 SGHKS, CDR2 YYEKEE (reference sequence). CDR3 length: 14 residues. Between the trimmed V and J ends, which lost 2 bases and 6 bases, there was a span of 9 bases. The CDR3 loop reads CASSLEGANSPLHF. The CDR3 DNA follows: TGTGCCAGCAGCTTAGAAGGGGCTAATTCACCCCTCCACTTT. The entire variable domain, with the rest obtained from reference TRBV5-5 and TRBJ1-6, is as follows: DAGVTQSPTHLIKTRGQQVTLRCSPISGHKSVSWYQQVLGQGPQFIFQYYEKEERGRGNFPDRFSARQFPNYSSELNVNALLLGDSALYLCASSLEGANSPLHFGNGTRLTVT.

In its sample, this clone was seen a few times. The chain couples TRBV19 to TRBJ2-2; no definite D call. Per the germline V gene, CDR1 is LNHDA and CDR2 is SQIVND (reference sequence). V lost 5 bases, J lost 3 bases, and 4 bases lay in between. This CDR3 is 12 amino acids long. The CDR3 here is CASSSHTGELFF. Here the CDR3 DNA reads TGTGCCAGTAGTTCCCACACCGGGGAGCTGTTTTTT.

The gene calls are TRBV28 and TRBJ1-1; D gene unclear. The germline V gene has CDR1 MDHEN and CDR2 SYDVKM. Trimming pared 4 bases from V and 4 bases from J, leaving 13 bases between. The CDR3 extends over 14 amino acids. The CDR3 reads CASSSPAGFTEAFF. DNA for the CDR3: TGTGCCAGCAGTTCTCCCGCGGGGTTCACTGAAGCTTTCTTT.

The chain joins TRBV30 to TRBJ1-1; 7 nucleotides agree with TRBD1. Losses at the gene ends were 0 bases for V and 1 base for J; bases not matched to a gene: 5. Germline CDR1 is GTSNPN and CDR2 is SVGIG (reference sequence). CDR3 size: 15 residues. The CDR3, as DNA: TGTGCCTGGAGTGTACCGGGACAGAAGAACACTGAAGCTTTCTTT. Its protein is CAWSVPGQKNTEAFF.

J is TRBJ1-4 and V is TRBV5-6; D unclear. Trimming took off 4 bases at V and 1 base at J, with 8 bases between the two ends. Germline loops: CDR1 SGHDT, CDR2 YYEEEE. This CDR3 contains 14 residues. CDR3 loop: CASSPRQTNEKLFF. CDR3 bases: TGTGCCAGCAGCCCCAGACAAACTAATGAAAAACTGTTTTTT.

The chain joins TRBV4-1 to TRBJ1-1, with D maybe TRBD1 (5 bases). CDR1 MGHRA and CDR2 YSYEKL come from the germline V gene. V was pared by 1 base and J by 6 bases, with 21 bases between. There are 17 residues in the CDR3. The CDR3: CASSQGPRGTRGSEAFF. The DNA of the CDR3 is TGCGCCAGCAGCCAAGGGCCCCGGGGCACAAGGGGCTCTGAAGCTTTCTTT.

The chain joins TRBV12-5 to TRBJ2-7; tentatively, D is TRBD1 (5 bases). The V gene lost 1 base and the J gene lost 4 bases, with 8 bases spanning the gap. From germline, CDR1 is LGHNT and CDR2 FRNRAP. This CDR3 has 13 amino acids. The CDR3 protein is CASGLGTYYEQYF. The CDR3 nucleotides read TGTGCTAGTGGTTTGGGGACATATTACGAGCAGTACTTC.

The V gene is TRBV3-1 (or the pseudogene TRBV3-2), the J gene TRBJ1-6; 8 bases line up with TRBD1. CDR1 and CDR2 (germline): LGHDT, YNNKEL (reference sequence). V was clipped by 3 bases and J by 2 bases; unmatched bases: 6. This CDR3 contains 17 residues. Here the CDR3 DNA reads TGTGCCAGCAGCCAGCGACAGGGGCTAACCTATAATTCACCCCTCCACTTT. Translating it yields CASSQRQGLTYNSPLHF.

This chain connects TRBV5-1 to TRBJ2-7; maybe TRBD2 (6 bases). Germline assignment: CDR1 SGHRS and CDR2 YFSETQ. CDR3 length: 15 amino acids. The ends were cut back, 0 bases at V and 0 bases at J, with 10 bases in the middle. The CDR3 DNA is TGCGCCAGCAGCTTGGTTGCGGGGAGCTCCTACGAGCAGTACTTC. Translated: CASSLVAGSSYEQYF.

The rearrangement joins TRBV19 to TRBJ1-1; no reliable D call. From germline, CDR1 is LNHDA and CDR2 SQIVND (reference sequence). Trimming took off 3 bases at V and 4 bases at J, with 9 bases between the two ends. The CDR3 runs 13 residues. CDR3 in amino acids: CASSIRALTEAFF. The DNA for the CDR3 is TGTGCCAGTAGTATTAGGGCACTCACTGAAGCTTTCTTT. Filled out from reference TRBV19 and TRBJ1-1, the complete variable domain reads DGGITQSPKYLFRKEGQNVTLSCEQNLNHDAMYWYRQDPGQGLRLIYYSQIVNDFQKGDIAEGYSVSREKKESFPLTVTSAQKNPTAFYLCASSIRALTEAFFGQGTRLTVV.